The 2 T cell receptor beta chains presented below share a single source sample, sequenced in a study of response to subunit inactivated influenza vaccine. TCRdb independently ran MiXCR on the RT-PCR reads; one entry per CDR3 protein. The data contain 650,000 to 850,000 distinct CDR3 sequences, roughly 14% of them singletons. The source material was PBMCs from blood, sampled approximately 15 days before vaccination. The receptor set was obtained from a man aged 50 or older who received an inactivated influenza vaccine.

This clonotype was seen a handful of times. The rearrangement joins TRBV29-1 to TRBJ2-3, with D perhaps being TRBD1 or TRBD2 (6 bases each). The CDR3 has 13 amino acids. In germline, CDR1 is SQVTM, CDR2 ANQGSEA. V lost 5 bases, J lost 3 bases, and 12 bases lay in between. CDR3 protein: CSVQQGGTDTQYF. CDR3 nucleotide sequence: TGCAGCGTTCAACAGGGAGGTACAGATACGCAGTATTTT.

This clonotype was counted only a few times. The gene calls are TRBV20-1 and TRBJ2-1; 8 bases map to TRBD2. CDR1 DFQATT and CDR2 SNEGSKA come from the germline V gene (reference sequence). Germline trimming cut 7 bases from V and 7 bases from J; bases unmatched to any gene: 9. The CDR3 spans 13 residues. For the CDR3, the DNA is TGCAGTGGTTTTAGCGGGAATTCGAATGAGCAGTTCTTC. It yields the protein CSGFSGNSNEQFF.